This T cell receptor (beta chain) was found in a study of T cells after yellow fever vaccination. The study's findings and limits: When the response was secondary, it was weaker but reached its peak faster, day 5 versus 15. Sorted repertoires could include abundant contaminating clonotypes from bulk cells.

As to this clonotype: The antigen is undetermined.

This CDR3 has 15 residues. For TCR, cDNA came from 5'RACE template switching, which added a universal primer site and UMIs. TCRdb itself ran the 5' RACE reads through MiXCR, one entry per CDR3 protein. This sample has 300,000 to 450,000 distinct CDR3 sequences, with approximately 5.7% found just once. The J gene is TRBJ2-1, the V gene TRBV12-2. TRBV12-2 is a listed pseudogene. The receptor was derived from a man in his thirties or forties who received the YFV17D yellow fever vaccine. Specimen: PBMCs, collected 5 days after the yellow fever booster vaccination. This CDR3 is CASRPYRRAYNEQFF. Here the CDR3 DNA reads TGTGCAAGTCGCCCATACCGGAGGGCCTACAATGAGCAGTTCTTC.